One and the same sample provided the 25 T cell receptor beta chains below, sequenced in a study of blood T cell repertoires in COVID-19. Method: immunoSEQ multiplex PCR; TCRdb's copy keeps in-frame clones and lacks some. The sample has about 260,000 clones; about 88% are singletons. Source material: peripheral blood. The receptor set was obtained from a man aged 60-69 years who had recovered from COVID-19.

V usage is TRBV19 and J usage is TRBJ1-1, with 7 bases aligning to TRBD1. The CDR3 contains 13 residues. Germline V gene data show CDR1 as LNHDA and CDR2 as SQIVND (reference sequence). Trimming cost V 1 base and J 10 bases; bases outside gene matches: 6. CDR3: CASSIGPGQRAFF. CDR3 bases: TGTGCCAGTAGTATAGGCCCGGGACAGAGAGCTTTCTTT. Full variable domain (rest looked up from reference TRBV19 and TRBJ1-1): DGGITQSPKYLFRKEGQNVTLSCEQNLNHDAMYWYRQDPGQGLRLIYYSQIVNDFQKGDIAEGYSVSREKKESFPLTVTSAQKNPTAFYLCASSIGPGQRAFFGQGTRLTVV.

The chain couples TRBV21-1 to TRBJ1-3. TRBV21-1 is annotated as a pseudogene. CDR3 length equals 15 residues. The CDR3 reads CASSKRRDSGNTIYF. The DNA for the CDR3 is TGTGCCAGCAGCAAAAGGAGGGACTCTGGAAACACCATATATTTT.

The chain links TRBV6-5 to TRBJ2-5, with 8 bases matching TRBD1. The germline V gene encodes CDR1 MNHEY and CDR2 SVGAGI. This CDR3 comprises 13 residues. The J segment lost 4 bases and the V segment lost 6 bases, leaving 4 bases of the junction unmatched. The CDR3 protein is CASSQDRVETQYF. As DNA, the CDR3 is TGTGCCAGCAGCCAGGACAGGGTAGAGACCCAGTACTTC.

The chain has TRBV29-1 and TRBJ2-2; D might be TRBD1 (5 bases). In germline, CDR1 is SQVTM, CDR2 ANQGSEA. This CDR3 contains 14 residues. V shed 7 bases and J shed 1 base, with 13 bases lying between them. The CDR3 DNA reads TGCAGCGCCCCACTGCAGGGGAACACCGGGGAGCTGTTTTTT. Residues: CSAPLQGNTGELFF.

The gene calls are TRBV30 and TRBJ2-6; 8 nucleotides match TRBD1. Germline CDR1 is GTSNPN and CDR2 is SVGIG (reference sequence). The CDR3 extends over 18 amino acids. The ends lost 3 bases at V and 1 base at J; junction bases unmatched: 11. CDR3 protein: CAWSGAGGWGSGANVLTF. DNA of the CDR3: TGTGCCTGGAGCGGCGCAGGGGGCTGGGGTTCTGGGGCCAACGTCCTGACTTTC.

CDR3 DNA sequence: TGCGCCAGCAGCTTACAGACAGGGGGAGGTGAAAAACTGTTTTTT. Amino acids: CASSLQTGGGEKLFF. The chain recombines TRBV5-1 with TRBJ1-4, with TRBD1 matching 9 bases. This CDR3 is 15 amino acids long. J lost 7 bases, V lost 2 bases, and 6 bases had no gene match. CDR1 and CDR2 from the germline V gene are SGHRS and YFSETQ.

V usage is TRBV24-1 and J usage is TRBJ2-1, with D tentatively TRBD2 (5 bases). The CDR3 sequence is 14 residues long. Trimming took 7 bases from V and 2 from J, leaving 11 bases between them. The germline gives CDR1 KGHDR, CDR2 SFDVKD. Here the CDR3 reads CATSHSGTYNEQFF. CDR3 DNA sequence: TGTGCCACCAGCCACAGCGGAACCTACAATGAGCAGTTCTTC.

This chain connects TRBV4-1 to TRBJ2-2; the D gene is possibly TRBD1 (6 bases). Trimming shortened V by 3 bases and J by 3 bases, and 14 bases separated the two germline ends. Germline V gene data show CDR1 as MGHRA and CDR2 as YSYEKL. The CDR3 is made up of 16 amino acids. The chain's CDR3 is CASSHRDKRHTGELFF. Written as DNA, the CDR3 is TGCGCCAGCAGCCACCGGGACAAGCGTCACACCGGGGAGCTGTTTTTT.

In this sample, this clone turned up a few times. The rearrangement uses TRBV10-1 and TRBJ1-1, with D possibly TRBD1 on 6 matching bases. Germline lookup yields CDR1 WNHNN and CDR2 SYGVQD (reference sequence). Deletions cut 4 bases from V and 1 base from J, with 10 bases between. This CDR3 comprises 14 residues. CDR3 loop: CASSAPGQNTEAFF. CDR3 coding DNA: TGCGCCAGCAGTGCCCCGGGACAGAACACTGAAGCTTTCTTT.

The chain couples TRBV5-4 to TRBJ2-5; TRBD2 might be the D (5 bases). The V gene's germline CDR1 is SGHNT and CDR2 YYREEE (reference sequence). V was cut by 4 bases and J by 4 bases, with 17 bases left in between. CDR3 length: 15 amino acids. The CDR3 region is CASSPWAEVGETQYF. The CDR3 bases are TGTGCCAGCAGCCCCTGGGCGGAGGTGGGAGAGACCCAGTACTTC.

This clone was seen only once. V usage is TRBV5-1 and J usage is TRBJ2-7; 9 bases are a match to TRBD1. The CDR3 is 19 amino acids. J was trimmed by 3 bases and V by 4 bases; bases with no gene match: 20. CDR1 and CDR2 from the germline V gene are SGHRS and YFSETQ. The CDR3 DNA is TGCGCCAGCAGCGCGACGGGACAGGGCGCGTCTAGCGGCGGCTACGAGCAGTACTTC. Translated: CASSATGQGASSGGYEQYF.

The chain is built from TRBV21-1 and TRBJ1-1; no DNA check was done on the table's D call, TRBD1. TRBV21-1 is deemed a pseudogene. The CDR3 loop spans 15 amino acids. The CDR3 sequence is CASSGGRPPNTEAFF. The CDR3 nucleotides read TGTGCCAGCAGCGGGGGCCGGCCGCCGAACACTGAAGCTTTCTTT.

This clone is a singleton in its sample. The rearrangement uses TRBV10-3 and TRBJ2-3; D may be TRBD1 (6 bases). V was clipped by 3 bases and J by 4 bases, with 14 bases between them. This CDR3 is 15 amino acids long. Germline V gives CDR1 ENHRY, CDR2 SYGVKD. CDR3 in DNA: TGTGCCATCAGTGATTTTCGTGGGGGCGCAGATACGCAGTATTTT. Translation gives CAISDFRGGADTQYF.

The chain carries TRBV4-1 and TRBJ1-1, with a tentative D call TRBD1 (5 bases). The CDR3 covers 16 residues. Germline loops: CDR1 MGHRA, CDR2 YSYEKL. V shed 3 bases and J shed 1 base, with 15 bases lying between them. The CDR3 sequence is CASSHGVGGENTEAFF. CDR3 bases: TGCGCCAGCAGCCACGGGGTAGGAGGGGAGAACACTGAAGCTTTCTTT.

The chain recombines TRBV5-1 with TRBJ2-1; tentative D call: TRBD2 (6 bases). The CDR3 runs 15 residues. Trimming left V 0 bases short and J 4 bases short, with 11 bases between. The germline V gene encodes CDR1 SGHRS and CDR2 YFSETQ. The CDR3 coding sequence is TGCGCCAGCAGCTTGGCGGCGGGACGTTACAATGAGCAGTTCTTC. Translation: CASSLAAGRYNEQFF.

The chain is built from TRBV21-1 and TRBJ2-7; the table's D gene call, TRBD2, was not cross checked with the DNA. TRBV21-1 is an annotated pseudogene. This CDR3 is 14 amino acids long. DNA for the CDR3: TGTGCCAGCAGCAAAAAGAGACTCGTATACGAGCAGTACTTC. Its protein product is CASSKKRLVYEQYF.

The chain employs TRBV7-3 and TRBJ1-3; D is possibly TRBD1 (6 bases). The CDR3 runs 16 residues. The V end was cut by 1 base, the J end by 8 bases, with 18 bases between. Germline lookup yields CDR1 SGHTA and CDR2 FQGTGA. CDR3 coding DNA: TGTGCCAGCAGCTTAAGGGGGCCTCTATACCACGACACCATATATTTT. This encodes CASSLRGPLYHDTIYF.

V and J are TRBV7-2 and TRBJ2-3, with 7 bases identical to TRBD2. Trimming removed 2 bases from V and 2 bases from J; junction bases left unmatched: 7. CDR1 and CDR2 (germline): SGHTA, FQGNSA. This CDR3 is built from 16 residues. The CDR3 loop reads CASSLMAGVVTDTQYF. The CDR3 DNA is TGTGCCAGCAGCTTAATGGCGGGGGTAGTCACAGATACGCAGTATTTT.

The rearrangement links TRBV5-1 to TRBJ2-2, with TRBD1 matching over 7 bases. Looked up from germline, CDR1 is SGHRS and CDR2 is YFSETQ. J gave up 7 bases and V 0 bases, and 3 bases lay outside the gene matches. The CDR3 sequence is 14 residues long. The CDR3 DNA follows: TGCGCCAGCAGCTTGGCACAGGGGAACGGGGAGCTGTTTTTT. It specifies CASSLAQGNGELFF.

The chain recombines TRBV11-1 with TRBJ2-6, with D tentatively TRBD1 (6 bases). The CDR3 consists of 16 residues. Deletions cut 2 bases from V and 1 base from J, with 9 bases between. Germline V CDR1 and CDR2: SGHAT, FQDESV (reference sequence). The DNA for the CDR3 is TGTGCCAGCAGCTTAACACAGGGTTCTGGGGCCAACGTCCTGACTTTC. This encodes CASSLTQGSGANVLTF.

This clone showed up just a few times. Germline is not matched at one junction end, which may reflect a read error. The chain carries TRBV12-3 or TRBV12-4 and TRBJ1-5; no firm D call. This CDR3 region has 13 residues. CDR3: CASRLGGNQPQHF. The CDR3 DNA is TGTGCCAGCAGATTAGGAGGGAATCAGCCCCAGCATTTT.

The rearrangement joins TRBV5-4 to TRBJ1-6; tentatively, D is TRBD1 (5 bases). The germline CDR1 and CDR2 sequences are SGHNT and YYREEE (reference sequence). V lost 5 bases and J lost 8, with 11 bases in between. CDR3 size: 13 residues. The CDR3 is CASSWGGDSPLHF. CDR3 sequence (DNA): TGTGCCAGCAGTTGGGGGGGTGATTCACCCCTCCACTTT.

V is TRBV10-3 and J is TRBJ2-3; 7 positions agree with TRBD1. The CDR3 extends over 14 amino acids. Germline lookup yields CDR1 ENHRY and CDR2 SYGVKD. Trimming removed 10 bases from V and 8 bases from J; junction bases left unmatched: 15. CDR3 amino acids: CATSRDSAQGTQYF. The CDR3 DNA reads TGTGCCACCAGCCGGGACAGTGCACAGGGTACGCAGTATTTT.

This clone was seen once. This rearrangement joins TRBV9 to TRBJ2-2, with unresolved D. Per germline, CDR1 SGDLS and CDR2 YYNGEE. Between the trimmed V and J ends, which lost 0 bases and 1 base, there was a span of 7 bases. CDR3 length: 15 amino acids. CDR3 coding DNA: TGTGCCAGCAGCGTAGCACAGAGGAACACCGGGGAGCTGTTTTTT. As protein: CASSVAQRNTGELFF.

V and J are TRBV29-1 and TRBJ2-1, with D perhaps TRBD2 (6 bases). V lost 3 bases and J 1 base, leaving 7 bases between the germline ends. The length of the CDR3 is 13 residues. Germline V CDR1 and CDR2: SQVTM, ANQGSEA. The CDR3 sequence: CSVERDSYNEQFF. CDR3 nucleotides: TGCAGCGTTGAGCGGGATTCCTACAATGAGCAGTTCTTC.